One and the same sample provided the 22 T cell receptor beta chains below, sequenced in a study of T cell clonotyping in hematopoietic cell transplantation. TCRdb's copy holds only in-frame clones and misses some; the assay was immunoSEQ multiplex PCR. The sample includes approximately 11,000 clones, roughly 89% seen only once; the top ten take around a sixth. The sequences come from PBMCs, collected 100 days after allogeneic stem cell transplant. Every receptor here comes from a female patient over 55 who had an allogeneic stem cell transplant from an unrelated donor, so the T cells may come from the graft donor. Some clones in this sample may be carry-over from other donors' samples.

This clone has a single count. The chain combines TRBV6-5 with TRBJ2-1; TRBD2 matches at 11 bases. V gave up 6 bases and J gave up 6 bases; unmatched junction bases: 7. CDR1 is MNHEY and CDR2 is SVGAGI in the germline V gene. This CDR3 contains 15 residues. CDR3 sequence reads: CASRLTGTSGNEQFF. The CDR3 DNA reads TGTGCCAGCAGACTAACCGGGACTAGCGGCAATGAGCAGTTCTTC.

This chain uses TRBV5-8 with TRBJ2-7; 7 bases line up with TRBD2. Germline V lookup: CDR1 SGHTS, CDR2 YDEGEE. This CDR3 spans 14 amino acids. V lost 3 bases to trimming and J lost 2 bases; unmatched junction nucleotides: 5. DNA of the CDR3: TGTGCCAGCAGCTGGGAAGCGGGACCCTACGAGCAGTACTTC. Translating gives CASSWEAGPYEQYF.

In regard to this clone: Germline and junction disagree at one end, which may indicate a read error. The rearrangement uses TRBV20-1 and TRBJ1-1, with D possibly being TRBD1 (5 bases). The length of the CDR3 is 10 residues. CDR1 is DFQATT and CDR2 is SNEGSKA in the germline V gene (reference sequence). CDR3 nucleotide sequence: TGCAGTGCCTTCGGGACGCCGCACGCCTTT. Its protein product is CSAFGTPHAF.

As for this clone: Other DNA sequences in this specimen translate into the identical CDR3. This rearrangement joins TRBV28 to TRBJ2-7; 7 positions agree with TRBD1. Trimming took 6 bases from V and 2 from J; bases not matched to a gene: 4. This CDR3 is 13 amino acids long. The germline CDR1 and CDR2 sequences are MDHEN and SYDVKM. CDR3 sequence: CASRPGQTYEQYF. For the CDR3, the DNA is TGTGCCAGCAGACCGGGACAGACCTACGAGCAGTACTTC. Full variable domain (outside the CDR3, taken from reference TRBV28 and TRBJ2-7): DVKVTQSSRYLVKRTGEKVFLECVQDMDHENMFWYRQDPGLGLRLIYFSYDVKMKEKGDIPEGYSVSREKKERFSLILESASTNQTSMYLCASRPGQTYEQYFGPGTRLTVT.

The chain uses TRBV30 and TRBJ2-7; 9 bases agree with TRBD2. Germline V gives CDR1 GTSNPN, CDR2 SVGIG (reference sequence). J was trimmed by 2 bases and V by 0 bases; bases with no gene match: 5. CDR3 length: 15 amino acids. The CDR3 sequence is CAWSVRGTSTYEQYF. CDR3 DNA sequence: TGTGCCTGGAGTGTAAGAGGGACTAGCACCTACGAGCAGTACTTC. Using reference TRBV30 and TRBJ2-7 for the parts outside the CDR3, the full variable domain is SQTIHQWPATLVQPVGSPLSLECTVEGTSNPNLYWYRQAAGRGLQLLFYSVGIGQISSEVPQNLSASRPQDRQFILSSKKLLLSDSGFYLCAWSVRGTSTYEQYFGPGTRLTVT.

This chain's CDR3 is CASSLKGVPNTGELFF. Here the CDR3 DNA reads TGTGCCAGCAGCTTAAAGGGGGTCCCGAACACCGGGGAGCTGTTTTTT. J is TRBJ2-2 and V is TRBV7-9; possibly TRBD1 for D (6 bases). V lost 2 bases and J lost 0, with 10 bases in between. The germline CDR1 and CDR2 sequences are SEHNR and FQNEAQ (reference sequence). The CDR3 spans 16 residues.

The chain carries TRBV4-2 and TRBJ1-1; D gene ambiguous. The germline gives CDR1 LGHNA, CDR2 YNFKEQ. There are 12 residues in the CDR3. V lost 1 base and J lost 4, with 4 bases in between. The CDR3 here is CASSQGATEAFF. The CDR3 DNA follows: TGTGCCAGCAGCCAAGGGGCCACTGAAGCTTTCTTT.

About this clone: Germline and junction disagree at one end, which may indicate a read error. CDR3 sequence (DNA): TGTGCCAGCAGGTTGGGGCTCGGGCAGGGACCCGGGGAGCTGTTTTTT. It is translated as CASRLGLGQGPGELFF. V and J are TRBV5-6 and TRBJ2-2; D may correspond to TRBD1 or TRBD2 (5 bases each). CDR1 and CDR2 from the germline V gene are SGHDT and YYEEEE. The CDR3 runs 16 residues.

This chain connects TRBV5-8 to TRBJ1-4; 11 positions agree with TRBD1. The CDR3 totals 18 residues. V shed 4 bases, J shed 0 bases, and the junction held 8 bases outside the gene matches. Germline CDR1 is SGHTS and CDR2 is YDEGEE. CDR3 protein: CASSARDRGTSTNEKLFF. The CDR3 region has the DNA TGTGCCAGCAGCGCCCGGGACAGGGGGACCTCAACTAATGAAAAACTGTTTTTT.

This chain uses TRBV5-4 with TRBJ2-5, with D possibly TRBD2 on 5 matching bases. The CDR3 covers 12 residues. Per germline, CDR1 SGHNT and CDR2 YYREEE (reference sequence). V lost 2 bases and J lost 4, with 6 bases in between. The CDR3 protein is CASSFGVETQYF. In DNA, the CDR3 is TGTGCCAGCAGCTTCGGGGTAGAGACCCAGTACTTC. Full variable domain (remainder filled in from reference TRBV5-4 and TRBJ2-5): ETGVTQSPTHLIKTRGQQVTLRCSSQSGHNTVSWYQQALGQGPQFIFQYYREEENGRGNFPPRFSGLQFPNYSSELNVNALELDDSALYLCASSFGVETQYFGPGTRLLVL.

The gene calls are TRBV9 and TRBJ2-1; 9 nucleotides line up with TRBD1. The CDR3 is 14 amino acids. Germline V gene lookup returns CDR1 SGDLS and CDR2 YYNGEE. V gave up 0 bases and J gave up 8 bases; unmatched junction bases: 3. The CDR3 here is CASSVAYRGHEQFF. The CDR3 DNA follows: TGTGCCAGCAGCGTAGCGTACAGGGGGCATGAGCAGTTCTTC.

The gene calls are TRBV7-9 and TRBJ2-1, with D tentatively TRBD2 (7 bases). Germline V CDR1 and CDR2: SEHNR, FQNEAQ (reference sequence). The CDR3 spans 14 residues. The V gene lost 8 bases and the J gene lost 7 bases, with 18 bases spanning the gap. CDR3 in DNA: TGTGCCAGCGGGAGGTGGGAGGGGGATAATGAGCAGTTCTTC. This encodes CASGRWEGDNEQFF. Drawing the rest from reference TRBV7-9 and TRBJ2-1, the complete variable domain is DTGVSQNPRHKITKRGQNVTFRCDPISEHNRLYWYRQTLGQGPEFLTYFQNEAQLEKSRLLSDRFSAERPKGSFSTLEIQRTEQGDSAMYLCASGRWEGDNEQFFGPGTRLTVL.

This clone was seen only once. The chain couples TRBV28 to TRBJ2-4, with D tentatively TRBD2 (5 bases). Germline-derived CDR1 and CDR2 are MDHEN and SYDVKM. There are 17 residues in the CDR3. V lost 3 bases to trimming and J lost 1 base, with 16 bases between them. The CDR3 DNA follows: TGTGCCAGCAGTTTCTTAGCCCCTCGGAGGGCCAAAAACATTCAGTACTTC. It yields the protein CASSFLAPRRAKNIQYF.

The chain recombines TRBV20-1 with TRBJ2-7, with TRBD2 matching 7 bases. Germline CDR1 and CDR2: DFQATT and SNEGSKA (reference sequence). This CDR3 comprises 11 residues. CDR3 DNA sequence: TGCAGCCTGGGAGGGCCGGAGGAGCAGTACTTC. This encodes CSLGGPEEQYF.

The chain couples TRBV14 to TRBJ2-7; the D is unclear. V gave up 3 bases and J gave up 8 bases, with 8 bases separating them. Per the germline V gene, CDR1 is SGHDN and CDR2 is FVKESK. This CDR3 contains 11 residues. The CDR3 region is CASSQDGKQYF. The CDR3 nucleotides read TGTGCCAGCAGCCAGGACGGAAAGCAGTACTTC.

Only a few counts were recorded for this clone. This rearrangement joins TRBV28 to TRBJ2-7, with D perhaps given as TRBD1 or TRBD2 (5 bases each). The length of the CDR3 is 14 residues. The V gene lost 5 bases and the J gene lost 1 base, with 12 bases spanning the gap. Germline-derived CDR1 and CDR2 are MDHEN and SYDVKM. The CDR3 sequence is CASSDRDRSYEQYF. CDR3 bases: TGTGCCAGCAGTGACCGGGACCGATCCTACGAGCAGTACTTC.

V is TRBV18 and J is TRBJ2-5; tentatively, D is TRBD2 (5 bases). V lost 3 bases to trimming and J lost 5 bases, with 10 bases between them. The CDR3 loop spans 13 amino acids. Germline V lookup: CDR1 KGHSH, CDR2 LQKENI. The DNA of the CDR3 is TGTGCCAGCTCACCGGTCTCGGGGGAGACCCAGTACTTC. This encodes CASSPVSGETQYF.

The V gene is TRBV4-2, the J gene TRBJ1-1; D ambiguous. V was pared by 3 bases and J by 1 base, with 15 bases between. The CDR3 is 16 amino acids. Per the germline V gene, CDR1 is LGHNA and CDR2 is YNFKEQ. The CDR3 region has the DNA TGTGCCAGCAGCCATCCCAGAGACGTACCGAACACTGAAGCTTTCTTT. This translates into CASSHPRDVPNTEAFF.

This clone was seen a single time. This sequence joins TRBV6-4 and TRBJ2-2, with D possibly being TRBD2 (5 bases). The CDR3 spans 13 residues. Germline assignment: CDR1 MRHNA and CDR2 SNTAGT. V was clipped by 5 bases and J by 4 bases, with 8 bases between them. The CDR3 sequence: CASSQSGTGELFF. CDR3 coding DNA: TGTGCCAGCAGTCAAAGCGGCACCGGGGAGCTGTTTTTT.

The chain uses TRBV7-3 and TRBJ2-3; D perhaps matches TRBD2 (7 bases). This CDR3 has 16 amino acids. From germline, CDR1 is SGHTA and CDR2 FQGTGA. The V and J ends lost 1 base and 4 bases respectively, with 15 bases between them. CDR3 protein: CASSLRGGDLSDTQYF. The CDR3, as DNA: TGTGCCAGCAGCTTAAGAGGGGGGGACCTTTCAGATACGCAGTATTTT.

The DNA for the CDR3 is TGCGCCAGCAGCCAAGATTGGGCACCGAACACTGAAGCTTTCTTT. It codes for CASSQDWAPNTEAFF. This chain links TRBV4-3 with TRBJ1-1; no clear D gene. Trimming stripped 0 bases from V and 1 base from J, with 9 bases between. Per germline, CDR1 LGHNA and CDR2 YSLEER. The length of the CDR3 is 15 residues.

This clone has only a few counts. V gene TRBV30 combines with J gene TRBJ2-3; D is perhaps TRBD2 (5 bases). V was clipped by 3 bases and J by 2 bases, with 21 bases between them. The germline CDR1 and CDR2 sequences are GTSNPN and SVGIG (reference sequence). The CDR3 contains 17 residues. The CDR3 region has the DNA TGTGCCTGGAGACACGAGCCGGACTCAGAAAACACAGATACGCAGTATTTT. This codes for CAWRHEPDSENTDTQYF.